The next 4 T cell receptor beta chains were all read from a single sample in a study of cytomegalovirus exposure and HLA in healthy donors. The primer mix had 60 Vbeta and 13 Jbeta primers. TCRdb's copy holds only in-frame clones and misses some; the assay was immunoSEQ multiplex PCR. The table has some 180,000 clones, about 80% seen once. Material for sequencing was PBMCs. These TCRs come from a woman aged 55-70 years in good health and CMV-seropositive.

There are a few counts of this clone. The rearrangement joins TRBV5-1 to TRBJ1-1; 7 bases fit TRBD1. After removal of 0 bases from V and 8 bases from J, the junction contained 1 base not matched to a gene. Germline CDR1 reads SGHRS; CDR2 reads YFSETQ. The CDR3 extends over 12 amino acids. Here the CDR3 DNA reads TGCGCCAGCAGCTTGGGACAGGGAGAAGCTTTCTTT. It translates to CASSLGQGEAFF.

The genes are TRBV5-6 and TRBJ2-5, with a possible D match to TRBD1 (5 bases). Per the germline V gene, CDR1 is SGHDT and CDR2 is YYEEEE. V lost 0 bases to trimming and J lost 7 bases, with 13 bases between them. The CDR3 has 14 amino acids. Here the CDR3 DNA reads TGTGCCAGCAGCTTGGGGGGCGCGGAAGCGACCCAGTACTTC. This sequence encodes CASSLGGAEATQYF. Filled out from reference TRBV5-6 and TRBJ2-5, the complete variable domain reads DAGVTQSPTHLIKTRGQQVTLRCSPKSGHDTVSWYQQALGQGPQFIFQYYEEEERQRGNFPDRFSGHQFPNYSSELNVNALLLGDSALYLCASSLGGAEATQYFGPGTRLLVL.

This CDR3 is CASSSGTGEAGNTIYF. The CDR3 DNA sequence: TGTGCCAGTAGTTCCGGGACAGGGGAAGCTGGAAACACCATATATTTT. The J gene is TRBJ1-3, the V gene TRBV19; 10 bases are shared with TRBD1. The J segment lost 2 bases and the V segment lost 5 bases, leaving 6 bases of the junction unmatched. Germline V CDR1 and CDR2: LNHDA, SQIVND (reference sequence). The CDR3 contains 16 residues. The variable domain in full, completed from reference TRBV19 and TRBJ1-3, reads DGGITQSPKYLFRKEGQNVTLSCEQNLNHDAMYWYRQDPGQGLRLIYYSQIVNDFQKGDIAEGYSVSREKKESFPLTVTSAQKNPTAFYLCASSSGTGEAGNTIYFGEGSWLTVV.

The genes are TRBV5-1 and TRBJ2-7, with D perhaps matching TRBD1 (6 bases). CDR1 is SGHRS and CDR2 is YFSETQ in the germline V gene. V was trimmed by 7 bases and J by 1 base, leaving 12 bases between them. There are 13 residues in the CDR3. The CDR3 sequence: CASRDMRSYEQYF. The CDR3 coding sequence is TGCGCCAGCCGGGACATGAGGTCCTACGAGCAGTACTTC.